A selection of T cell receptor beta chains follows, all from one sample in a study of Graves' ophthalmopathy and Graves' hyperthyroidism. TCRdb re-derived calls from the multiplex PCR reads in MiXCR, one entry per CDR3 protein. In the table there are around 600,000 distinct CDR3 sequences, just over 40% of which are singletons. The sample taken for sequencing was peripheral blood. The receptors come from an adult man with Graves' ophthalmopathy. CDR3s include the opening cysteine and the closing phenylalanine or tryptophan. A D gene is named only where the DNA matches it firmly. Some rows have no size entry. The others give once, few or many, or a class for an expanded clone.

j_call v_call clone_size d_call cdr3_aa cdr3_nt
TRBJ2-5 TRBV9 NA TRBD1 CASGVAGQGAETQYF TGTGCCAGCGGCGTAGCCGGACAGGGAGCGGAGACCCAGTACTTC
TRBJ2-5 TRBV10-3 NA TRBD1 CASQLGQGEETQYF TGTGCCAGCCAGCTTGGCCAGGGGGAAGAGACCCAGTACTTC
TRBJ1-3 TRBV4-1 NA NA CASSQRRGTGNTIYF TGCGCCAGCAGTCAACGGCGGGGAACTGGAAACACCATATATTTT
TRBJ1-5 TRBV10-2 many NA CASSNHRNQPQHF TGCGCCAGCAGTAATCACAGAAATCAGCCCCAGCATTTT
TRBJ1-1 TRBV5-1 many NA CASSAWDTEAFF TGCGCCAGCAGCGCATGGGACACTGAAGCTTTCTTT
TRBJ2-5 TRBV25-1 NA NA CASSYALTETQYF TGTGCCAGCAGTTACGCCCTTACGGAGACCCAGTACTTC
TRBJ1-1 TRBV2 NA TRBD1 CASSVFPGTATEAFF TGTGCCAGCAGTGTATTTCCAGGGACAGCGACTGAAGCTTTCTTT
TRBJ2-5 TRBV20-1 many TRBD2 CSARDMWTSKKTQYF TGCAGTGCTAGAGATATGTGGACTAGCAAAAAGACCCAGTACTTC
TRBJ2-3 TRBV24-1 NA TRBD2 CATSGAGGGAKDTQYF TGTGCCACCAGTGGGGCTGGCGGGGGGGCAAAAGATACGCAGTATTTT
TRBJ2-7 TRBV6-5 many NA CASSYGQGNYEQYF TGTGCCAGCAGTTACGGGCAGGGAAATTACGAGCAGTACTTC
TRBJ1-5 TRBV7-9 NA NA CASSQTTGFETQHF TGTGCCAGCAGCCAAACAACCGGCTTTGAGACCCAGCATTTT
TRBJ1-6 TRBV11-3 many TRBD1 CASSARQGYNSPLHF TGTGCCAGCAGCGCACGACAGGGCTACAATTCACCCCTCCACTTT
TRBJ2-2 TRBV6-6 few NA CASSLEVLGTGELFF TGTGCCAGCAGTTTGGAAGTGCTGGGCACCGGGGAGCTGTTTTTT
TRBJ2-7 TRBV7-2 many NA CASSRPTTYEQYF TGTGCCAGCAGCCGCCCGACGACTTACGAGCAGTACTTC
TRBJ2-6 TRBV29-1 NA NA CSVVSSGMDTEGANVLTF TGCAGCGTTGTCAGTTCAGGGATGGACACTGAGGGGGCCAACGTCCTGACTTTC
TRBJ2-7 TRBV6-1 NA NA CASRTAGVPSYEQYF TGTGCCAGCAGAACAGCAGGGGTCCCTTCCTACGAGCAGTACTTC
TRBJ2-7 TRBV7-9 few TRBD2 CASKGLAGGLRNEQYF TGTGCCAGCAAAGGACTAGCGGGAGGGCTTAGGAACGAGCAGTACTTC
TRBJ2-2 TRBV5-1 many NA CASSLRFGETGELFF TGCGCCAGCAGCTTGAGGTTCGGGGAAACCGGGGAGCTGTTTTTT
TRBJ2-7 TRBV5-1 many TRBD1 CASRWDRPYYEQYF TGCGCCAGCAGATGGGACAGGCCCTACTACGAGCAGTACTTC
TRBJ2-2 TRBV15 many NA CATSSGLTGTGELFF TGTGCCACCAGCAGTGGTTTAACAGGAACCGGGGAGCTGTTTTTT
TRBJ1-2 TRBV7-2 NA NA CASSSFRPGRGHGYTF TGTGCCAGCAGCTCCTTCCGCCCGGGCAGGGGACATGGCTACACCTTC
TRBJ2-6 TRBV4-3 NA NA CASSPTGAAGANVLTF TGCGCCAGCAGCCCCACGGGGGCGGCTGGGGCCAACGTCCTGACTTTC
TRBJ2-7 TRBV29-1 many TRBD2 CSAGTSSYEQYF TGCAGCGCAGGGACTAGCTCCTACGAGCAGTACTTC
TRBJ1-5 TRBV6-5 NA NA CASSPSGHQPQHF TGTGCCAGCAGTCCTTCAGGCCATCAGCCCCAGCATTTT
TRBJ2-3 TRBV7-3 NA NA CASSRGENLSQYF TGTGCCAGCAGCCGGGGAGAAAACTTATCGCAGTATTTT
TRBJ2-7 TRBV12-3/TRBV12-4 NA NA CASSPPGQGWYEQYF TGTGCCAGCAGCCCCCCGGGCCAGGGATGGTACGAGCAGTACTTC
TRBJ2-5 TRBV15 NA NA CATSRDWGGRGTQYF TGTGCCACCAGCAGGGACTGGGGAGGCCGAGGGACCCAGTACTTC
TRBJ2-5 TRBV5-8 many TRBD2 CASSLFSGGRQETQYF TGTGCCAGCAGCTTATTTAGCGGGGGACGCCAAGAGACCCAGTACTTC
TRBJ2-6 TRBV10-3 NA NA CAIKERANTGELTF TGTGCCATCAAGGAGCGGGCGAACACCGGGGAGCTGACTTTC
TRBJ1-5 TRBV7-2 many NA CASSSNLNRQPQHF TGTGCCAGCAGCAGCAACTTAAACAGGCAGCCCCAGCATTTT
TRBJ2-5 TRBV2 NA NA CASSAPGAQETQYF TGTGCCAGCAGTGCTCCGGGCGCCCAAGAGACCCAGTACTTC
TRBJ2-2 TRBV5-1 NA TRBD2 CASSLLAGGPGELFF TGCGCCAGCAGCTTGCTAGCGGGGGGGCCCGGGGAGCTGTTTTTT
TRBJ1-3 TRBV14 many NA CASSQLQPGNTIYF TGTGCCAGCAGCCAATTGCAACCTGGAAACACCATATATTTT
TRBJ1-3 TRBV20-1 NA TRBD1 CSATGGLNTIYF TGCAGTGCTACAGGGGGCCTAAACACCATATATTTT
TRBJ2-6 TRBV5-1 few NA CASSFGQRSPQSSGANVLTF TGCGCCAGCAGCTTTGGACAGCGGTCCCCTCAAAGCTCTGGGGCCAACGTCCTGACTTTC
TRBJ1-1 TRBV24-1 many NA CATSDLRGNEAFF TGTGCCACCAGTGATTTGAGGGGGAATGAAGCTTTCTTT
TRBJ1-2 TRBV2 NA NA CASSVGRQSYGYTF TGTGCCAGCAGTGTAGGCAGACAGAGTTATGGCTACACCTTC
TRBJ1-1 TRBV19 many NA CASNYGLREAFF TGTGCCAGTAATTACGGATTACGCGAAGCTTTCTTT
TRBJ2-6 TRBV10-3 NA TRBD1 CAIRDRDRGRNVLTF TGTGCCATCAGGGATAGGGACAGGGGGCGTAACGTCCTGACTTTC
TRBJ1-2 TRBV20-1 NA NA CSARLAAYTF TGCAGTGCTAGGCTAGCGGCCTACACCTTC
TRBJ2-5 TRBV25-1 NA NA CASSARGQTGTEQETQYF TGTGCCAGCAGTGCTAGAGGGCAAACCGGGACTGAGCAAGAGACCCAGTACTTC
TRBJ1-2 TRBV29-1 NA NA CSSAPGVGGYTF TGCAGCTCAGCCCCAGGGGTCGGCGGCTACACCTTC
TRBJ1-5 TRBV9 NA NA CASSPRARNQPQHF TGTGCCAGCAGCCCCCGGGCCCGCAATCAGCCCCAGCATTTT
TRBJ2-7 TRBV10-3 NA NA CASSPWGTCEQYF TGTGCCAGCAGTCCCTGGGGCACATGCGAGCAGTACTTC
TRBJ1-6 TRBV14 NA TRBD1 CASSGGTGVRSPLHF TGTGCCAGCAGTGGTGGGACAGGGGTACGTTCACCCCTCCACTTT
TRBJ2-7 TRBV6-4 NA NA CASSEFAGVHEQYF TGTGCCAGCAGTGAATTCGCAGGGGTGCACGAGCAGTACTTC
TRBJ2-7 TRBV5-5 NA NA CASSFADGYEQYF TGTGCCAGCAGCTTTGCGGACGGCTACGAGCAGTACTTC
TRBJ2-7 TRBV19 many TRBD1 CASSIEAGGRGGSYEQYF TGTGCCAGTAGTATCGAGGCAGGGGGCAGGGGCGGCTCCTACGAGCAGTACTTC
TRBJ1-2 TRBV10-3 many TRBD1 CAISGQGYGYTF TGTGCCATCAGTGGACAGGGCTATGGCTACACCTTC
TRBJ1-4 TRBV7-6 NA NA CASRPRPWGEKLFF TGTGCCAGCAGGCCTCGACCATGGGGTGAAAAACTGTTTTTT
TRBJ1-6 TRBV5-6 NA NA CASSLQGHGSPLHF TGTGCCAGCAGCTTGCAGGGGCACGGGTCACCCCTCCACTTT
TRBJ2-5 TRBV9 many NA CASSVAVQETQYF TGTGCCAGCAGCGTAGCGGTCCAAGAGACCCAGTACTTC
TRBJ2-2 TRBV5-1 many NA CASSLRGNTGELFF TGTGCCAGCAGCCTGCGGGGGAACACCGGGGAGCTGTTTTTT
TRBJ2-7 TRBV7-2 NA NA CASSSRCDEQYF TGTGCCAGCAGCTCTCGTTGTGACGAGCAGTACTTC
TRBJ2-7 TRBV7-2 few TRBD1 CASSRDRGPGEQYF TGTGCCAGCAGCCGGGACAGGGGGCCAGGCGAGCAGTACTTC
TRBJ2-5 TRBV20-1 NA TRBD2 CSASIAGTQETQYF TGCAGTGCTTCCATAGCGGGAACTCAAGAGACCCAGTACTTC
TRBJ2-7 TRBV7-2 NA TRBD1 CASSSHRTGGGGEQYF TGTGCCAGCAGCTCGCACCGGACAGGGGGCGGCGGAGAGCAGTACTTC
TRBJ1-1 TRBV11-2 NA NA CASSFMPGQNTEAFF TGTGCCAGCAGCTTTATGCCTGGACAGAACACTGAAGCTTTCTTT